This T cell receptor beta chain was sequenced during a study of CD8+ T cells in alopecia areata. The length of the CDR3 is 14 residues. The V gene's germline CDR1 is WSHSY and CDR2 SAAADI. J lost 3 bases, V lost 2 bases, and 2 bases had no gene match. This clone was recorded a few times. Reverse transcribed after extraction, RNA yielded cDNA as the sequencing template. Assay: immunoSEQ multiplex PCR; the TCRdb copy retains only in-frame clones and omits some. This table has thousands of clones, 50% to 70% appearing once. Described treatment: oral pan-JAK inhibitor, 5-10 mg twice daily. The study team obtained lesional scalp punch biopsies and peripheral blood from alopecia areata patients.

Sequenced material: skin, taken at roughly week 30, from a patient treated with tofacitinib. This chain connects TRBV10-2 to TRBJ2-3; 7 bases line up with TRBD1. The clonotype originates from a human donor with alopecia areata. The CDR3 nucleotides are TGCGCCAGCAGTGAGAGGGGGCAAACAGATACGCAGTATTTT. Amino acids: CASSERGQTDTQYF.